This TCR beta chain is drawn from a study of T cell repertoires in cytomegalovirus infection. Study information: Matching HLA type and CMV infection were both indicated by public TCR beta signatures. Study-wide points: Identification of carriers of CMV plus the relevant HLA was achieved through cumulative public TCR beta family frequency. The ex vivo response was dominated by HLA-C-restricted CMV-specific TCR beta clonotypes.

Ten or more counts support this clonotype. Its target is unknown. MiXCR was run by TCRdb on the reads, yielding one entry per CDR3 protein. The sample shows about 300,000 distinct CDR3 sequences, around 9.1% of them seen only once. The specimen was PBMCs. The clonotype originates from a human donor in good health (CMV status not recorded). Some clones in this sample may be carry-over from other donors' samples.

CDR3 sequence: CASSSYDIRETQYF. The CDR3 bases are TGTGCCAGCAGCTCGTACGACATTCGGGAGACCCAGTACTTC. This rearrangement joins TRBV5-6 to TRBJ2-5; D not resolved. Trimming took off 3 bases at V and 5 bases at J, with 14 bases between the two ends. This CDR3 has 14 residues. Germline assignment: CDR1 SGHDT and CDR2 YYEEEE.